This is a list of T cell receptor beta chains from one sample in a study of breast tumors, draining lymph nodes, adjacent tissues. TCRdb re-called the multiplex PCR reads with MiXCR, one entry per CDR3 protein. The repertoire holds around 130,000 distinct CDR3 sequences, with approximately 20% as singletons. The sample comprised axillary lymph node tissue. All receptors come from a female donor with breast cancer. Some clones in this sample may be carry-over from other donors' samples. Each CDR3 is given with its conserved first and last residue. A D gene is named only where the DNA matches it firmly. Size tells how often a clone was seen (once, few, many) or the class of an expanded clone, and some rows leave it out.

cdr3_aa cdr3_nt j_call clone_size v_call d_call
CASSISHNLEETQYF TGTGCCAGTAGTATCTCCCACAACTTAGAAGAGACCCAGTACTTC TRBJ2-5 many TRBV19 .
CASSNGHNEQFF TGTGCCAGCAGCAACGGACATAATGAGCAGTTCTTC TRBJ2-1 . TRBV11-2 .
CASSPEQGATGELFF TGTGCCAGCAGCCCGGAACAGGGGGCCACCGGGGAGCTGTTTTTT TRBJ2-2 many TRBV6-4 TRBD1
CASSSRDRGREGQETQYF TGTGCCAGCAGCTCCCGGGACAGGGGGCGGGAGGGTCAAGAGACCCAGTACTTC TRBJ2-5 many TRBV4-2 TRBD1
CASSPRQGRFTYEQYF TGTGCCAGCAGCCCTCGACAGGGGAGGTTTACCTACGAGCAGTACTTC TRBJ2-7 many TRBV14 TRBD1
CASSPSGGDYTGELFF TGTGCCAGTAGCCCCAGCGGGGGCGACTACACCGGGGAGCTGTTTTTT TRBJ2-2 many TRBV19 TRBD2
CASSPQGRPPGNTIYF TGTGCCAGCAGTCCCCAGGGGCGACCTCCTGGAAACACCATATATTTT TRBJ1-3 . TRBV28 .
CSVPRQSTNEKLFF TGCAGTGTTCCCAGACAGTCAACTAATGAAAAACTGTTTTTT TRBJ1-4 many TRBV20-1 .
CASSQDGVGGAPETQYF TGTGCCAGCAGCCAAGATGGGGTGGGGGGGGCCCCAGAGACCCAGTACTTC TRBJ2-5 . TRBV3-1 .
CASSQDQGGPAGLDCEQFF TGTGCCAGCAGCCAAGATCAGGGGGGGCCAGCGGGCTTAGATTGTGAGCAGTTCTTC TRBJ2-1 . TRBV4-2 .
CASSPRGGPYEQYF TGTGCCAGCAGCCCTAGAGGTGGCCCCTACGAGCAGTACTTC TRBJ2-7 many TRBV12-3/TRBV12-4 .
CASSHPGLGEQYF TGTGCCAGCAGCCACCCGGGACTTGGCGAGCAGTACTTC TRBJ2-7 many TRBV3-1 .
CASRPGQYPWSNQPQHF TGTGCCAGCAGACCGGGACAGTACCCATGGAGCAATCAGCCCCAGCATTTT TRBJ1-5 . TRBV27 TRBD1
CASSFSLSGGSPLHF TGTGCCAGCAGCTTTAGTTTGTCAGGCGGTTCACCCCTCCACTTT TRBJ1-6 many TRBV7-6 .
CASCPLVSGANVLTF TGTGCCAGCTGCCCTCTTGTCTCTGGGGCCAACGTCCTGACTTTC TRBJ2-6 few TRBV5-8 .
CASSNSGPGELFF TGCGCCAGCAGCAATTCAGGGCCCGGGGAGCTGTTTTTT TRBJ2-2 few TRBV4-1 .
CASSLGVFLSNQPQHF TGTGCCAGCAGTTTAGGGGTTTTCTTGAGCAATCAGCCCCAGCATTTT TRBJ1-5 . TRBV27 .
CASSFVLRLAGYTGELFF TGTGCCAGTAGTTTCGTATTAAGACTAGCGGGATATACCGGGGAGCTGTTTTTT TRBJ2-2 few TRBV19 TRBD2
CSARRRGETQYF TGCAGTGCTAGGCGAAGGGGGGAGACCCAGTACTTC TRBJ2-5 many TRBV20-1 .
CASSHDRAYGYTF TGTGCCAGCAGTCACGACAGAGCATATGGCTACACCTTC TRBJ1-2 many TRBV2 .
CASSPTSSYNEQFF TGTGCCAGCTCACCCACGAGCTCCTACAATGAGCAGTTCTTC TRBJ2-1 many TRBV18 .
CASTLSWTSGKETQYF TGTGCCAGTACCCTTTCTTGGACTAGCGGGAAAGAGACCCAGTACTTC TRBJ2-5 many TRBV19 TRBD2
CASNLGTDPYTDTQYF TGTGCCAGCAATCTCGGGACAGATCCATACACAGATACGCAGTATTTT TRBJ2-3 many TRBV12-3/TRBV12-4 TRBD1
CASSQDYSSGLYNEQFF TGTGCCAGCAGCCAAGATTATTCTAGCGGACTCTACAATGAGCAGTTCTTC TRBJ2-1 few TRBV3-1 TRBD2
CASSQSNYGYTF TGTGCCAGCAGCCAATCTAACTATGGCTACACCTTC TRBJ1-2 many TRBV4-2 .
CASSLAQGVTDTQYF TGTGCCAGCAGCTTGGCACAGGGGGTCACAGATACGCAGTATTTT TRBJ2-3 many TRBV5-8 TRBD1
CASSGGDSTDEDQPQHF TGTGCCAGCAGCGGAGGGGACAGTACGGATGAGGATCAGCCCCAGCATTTT TRBJ1-5 . TRBV9 TRBD1
CASRTDWSSYNEQFF TGCGCCAGCCGAACGGACTGGTCCTCCTACAATGAGCAGTTCTTC TRBJ2-1 many TRBV5-1 .
CATSGTSGGRVDTQYF TGTGCCACCAGTGGGACTAGCGGGGGGCGCGTAGATACGCAGTATTTT TRBJ2-3 many TRBV24-1 TRBD2
CASSFSARVEYEQYF TGTGCCAGCAGCTTTAGTGCGAGGGTTGAGTACGAGCAGTACTTC TRBJ2-7 many TRBV5-5 .
CASSVGGRDGTEQFF TGTGCCAGCAGCGTAGGGGGGCGGGACGGCACTGAGCAGTTCTTC TRBJ2-1 many TRBV9 .
CATSRDRGSDTQYF TGTGCCACCAGCAGAGATCGTGGCTCCGATACGCAGTATTTT TRBJ2-3 many TRBV15 .
CASSLAGTGAYEQYF TGTGCCAGCAGCTTGGCCGGGACAGGGGCCTACGAGCAGTACTTC TRBJ2-7 many TRBV5-5 TRBD1
CASSVGGGLTDTQYF TGTGCCAGCAGTGTGGGCGGGGGGCTCACAGATACGCAGTATTTT TRBJ2-3 many TRBV25-1 TRBD2
CASSSMLANYGYTF TGTGCCAGCAGTAGCATGCTAGCTAACTATGGCTACACCTTC TRBJ1-2 many TRBV28 .
CASSLETNTGELFF TGTGCCAGCAGCCTCGAAACGAACACCGGGGAGCTGTTTTTT TRBJ2-2 many TRBV7-6 .
CASHIAGGPAEQFF TGTGCCAGTCATATAGCGGGAGGGCCGGCCGAGCAGTTCTTC TRBJ2-1 many TRBV19 TRBD2
CASSQYSGVYYEQYF TGTGCCAGCAGTCAATATTCCGGGGTTTATTACGAGCAGTACTTC TRBJ2-7 many TRBV7-9 .
CASSRTDYGYTF TGTGCCAGCAGCAGGACAGACTATGGCTACACCTTC TRBJ1-2 many TRBV7-9 .
CASRVTGGNYNEQFF TGTGCCAGTAGGGTGACAGGGGGTAACTACAATGAGCAGTTCTTC TRBJ2-1 many TRBV19 TRBD1
CSVGGDRGENQPQHF TGCAGCGTTGGGGGGGACAGGGGCGAAAATCAGCCCCAGCATTTT TRBJ1-5 few TRBV29-1 TRBD1
CSAKILGQNTDTQYF TGCAGTGCTAAGATATTGGGACAGAACACAGATACGCAGTATTTT TRBJ2-3 many TRBV20-1 TRBD1